A single sample gave rise to the 18 T cell receptor beta chains below, sequenced in a study of radiation and T cells in renal cell carcinoma. Sequencing was performed with immunoSEQ multiplex PCR; in TCRdb, only in-frame clones are kept and a portion is missing. In the table there are approximately 140,000 clones, roughly nine tenths of which are singletons. As for time point: baseline pretreatment blood. Treatment here: 15 Gy SBRT to primary tumor, nephrectomy 4 weeks later. The specimen was blood, collected from a patient whose treatment included radiotherapy and nephrectomy. The source is a woman in her seventies with renal cell carcinoma.

The CDR3 nucleotides read TGTGCCTGGAGTGAAACGAGCGGGGTGCAGTACTTC. Translation gives CAWSETSGVQYF. The rearrangement uses TRBV30 and TRBJ2-7, with 7 bases that match TRBD2. CDR3 length: 12 amino acids. Trimming removed 1 base from V and 9 bases from J; junction bases left unmatched: 6. From germline, CDR1 is GTSNPN and CDR2 SVGIG (reference sequence).

The J gene is TRBJ1-3, the V gene TRBV19, with D uncertain. V gave up 5 bases and J gave up 0 bases, with 8 bases separating them. CDR1 and CDR2 (germline): LNHDA, SQIVND (reference sequence). The CDR3 extends over 14 amino acids. The CDR3 region has the DNA TGTGCCAGTAGTTCGACGTTCTCTGGAAACACCATATATTTT. This encodes CASSSTFSGNTIYF.

The chain uses TRBV7-6 and TRBJ2-1, with 9 bases identical to TRBD1. Germline trimming cut 0 bases from V and 8 bases from J; bases unmatched to any gene: 8. The CDR3 spans 16 residues. The germline gives CDR1 SGHVS, CDR2 FNYEAQ. CDR3 sequence (DNA): TGTGCCAGCAGCTTAGCGAGAACAGGGGGCCTTGATGAGCAGTTCTTC. Translating it yields CASSLARTGGLDEQFF.

This chain uses TRBV5-1 with TRBJ2-7; no clear D gene. The V end lost 0 bases, the J end lost 4 bases, and 5 bases lay between the germline ends. Per germline, CDR1 SGHRS and CDR2 YFSETQ. The CDR3 has 12 residues. The CDR3 is CASSLEGYEQYF. CDR3 nucleotide sequence: TGCGCCAGCAGCTTGGAAGGGTACGAGCAGTACTTC.

The J gene is TRBJ2-5, the V gene TRBV5-1, with D possibly being TRBD1 (6 bases). CDR1 is SGHRS, CDR2 YFSETQ, per germline. The CDR3 extends over 14 amino acids. V lost 0 bases and J lost 4, with 10 bases in between. The CDR3 protein is CASSLAGVGETQYF. In DNA form, the CDR3 reads TGCGCCAGCAGCTTGGCAGGGGTTGGAGAGACCCAGTACTTC.

The chain links TRBV19 to TRBJ1-6; TRBD1 matches 7 bases. The CDR3 length is 13 residues. The germline V gene has CDR1 LNHDA and CDR2 SQIVND (reference sequence). V gave up 7 bases and J gave up 7 bases; unmatched junction bases: 4. The CDR3 loop reads CASKRDSNSPLHF. For the CDR3, the DNA is TGTGCCAGTAAGCGGGACAGCAATTCACCCCTCCACTTT.

This clone was picked up a small number of times. V is TRBV7-9 and J is TRBJ1-1, with 9 bases that match TRBD1. This CDR3 has 14 amino acids. The ends lost 2 bases at V and 4 bases at J; junction bases unmatched: 2. Germline V lookup: CDR1 SEHNR, CDR2 FQNEAQ (reference sequence). For the CDR3, the DNA is TGTGCCAGCAGCTTAAACAGGGGGCTCACTGAAGCTTTCTTT. Translated: CASSLNRGLTEAFF.

This rearrangement joins TRBV28 to TRBJ1-5; D gene ambiguous. The length of the CDR3 is 11 residues. V shed 5 bases and J shed 8 bases, with 7 bases lying between them. CDR1 and CDR2 (germline): MDHEN, SYDVKM. The CDR3 loop is CASSIREPQHF. The CDR3 DNA follows: TGTGCCAGCAGTATAAGGGAGCCCCAGCATTTT.

CDR3 protein: CASSPPGRAGEAFF. DNA of the CDR3: TGTGCCAGCAGCCCCCCTGGCAGGGCTGGTGAAGCTTTCTTT. The chain links TRBV5-4 to TRBJ1-1, with D possibly TRBD1 on 5 matching bases. V lost 4 bases to trimming and J lost 7 bases, with 17 bases between them. This CDR3 has 14 residues. CDR1 SGHNT and CDR2 YYREEE come from the germline V gene (reference sequence).

In the case of this clone: The same CDR3 arises from other DNA sequences in this sample as well. CDR3 bases: TGTGCCAGCAGCCCCACGAATAGCAATCAGCCCCAGCATTTT. Translation gives CASSPTNSNQPQHF. V gene TRBV27 combines with J gene TRBJ1-5; D unclear. The CDR3 is made up of 14 amino acids. V was pared by 6 bases and J by 0 bases, with 9 bases between. Germline loops: CDR1 MNHEY, CDR2 SMNVEV (reference sequence).

CDR3 amino acids: CASSVRQFHSYNEQFF. Written as DNA, the CDR3 is TGTGCCAGTAGTGTCCGACAGTTTCACTCCTACAATGAGCAGTTCTTC. The chain couples TRBV19 to TRBJ2-1, with a weak D call TRBD1 (5 bases). The CDR3 is 16 residues long. V was shortened by 5 bases and J by 0 bases, with 14 bases between the two germline ends. Looked up from germline, CDR1 is LNHDA and CDR2 is SQIVND (reference sequence).

The V and J genes are TRBV4-2 and TRBJ1-2, with TRBD1 matching over 7 bases. Germline V lookup: CDR1 LGHNA, CDR2 YNFKEQ. J was trimmed by 2 bases and V by 0 bases; bases with no gene match: 6. The CDR3 has 16 residues. The CDR3 loop is CASSQDWDSINYGYTF. CDR3 sequence (DNA): TGTGCCAGCAGCCAAGATTGGGACAGCATCAACTATGGCTACACCTTC.

The V gene is TRBV5-1, the J gene TRBJ2-1; D gene unclear. The CDR3 has 16 amino acids. Germline V CDR1 and CDR2: SGHRS, YFSETQ. V lost 0 bases to trimming and J lost 8 bases, with 18 bases between them. The CDR3 sequence: CASSLDGPRASDEQFF. The DNA of the CDR3 is TGCGCCAGCAGCTTGGATGGACCCCGCGCGTCCGATGAGCAGTTCTTC.

This clone was detected once. The chain joins TRBV30 to TRBJ2-1; 15 nucleotides agree with TRBD2. With V trimmed by 2 bases and J by 7 bases, 9 bases remained unmatched. The CDR3 consists of 17 residues. Per germline, CDR1 GTSNPN and CDR2 SVGIG (reference sequence). DNA for the CDR3: TGTGCCTGGAGTTTACGGACTAGCGGGGGGGCAAATAATGAGCAGTTCTTC. Residues: CAWSLRTSGGANNEQFF.

This clone was seen only a few times. The V call is TRBV28, the J call TRBJ1-2; the D gene is possibly TRBD1 (5 bases). Between the trimmed V and J ends, which lost 6 bases and 4 bases, there was a span of 6 bases. The CDR3 has 11 amino acids. Germline assignment: CDR1 MDHEN and CDR2 SYDVKM. The CDR3 region has the DNA TGTGCCAGCAGGGGGCTCTATGGCTACACCTTC. It codes for CASRGLYGYTF.

The V gene is TRBV7-9, the J gene TRBJ1-1; tentatively, D is TRBD1 (6 bases). The CDR3 has 14 amino acids. Germline CDR1 and CDR2: SEHNR and FQNEAQ (reference sequence). Trimming removed 2 bases from V and 1 base from J, with 8 bases in between. CDR3 protein: CASSLLTGNTEAFF. CDR3 nucleotide sequence: TGTGCCAGCAGCTTATTGACAGGGAACACTGAAGCTTTCTTT.

The chain recombines TRBV28 with TRBJ1-4; maybe TRBD1 (6 bases). The V end was cut by 4 bases, the J end by 1 base, with 7 bases between. In germline, CDR1 is MDHEN, CDR2 SYDVKM. This CDR3 comprises 14 residues. The DNA for the CDR3 is TGTGCCAGCAGTTACAGGGTAACTAATGAAAAACTGTTTTTT. Protein product: CASSYRVTNEKLFF.

V usage is TRBV4-2 and J usage is TRBJ1-2; 11 nucleotides line up with TRBD1. Germline values: CDR1 LGHNA, CDR2 YNFKEQ. The V gene end was trimmed by 0 bases and the J gene end by 6 bases; junction bases not matched to a gene: 9. The CDR3 spans 17 residues. Here the CDR3 reads CASSQDLRTGGYDGYTF. The CDR3 DNA follows: TGTGCCAGCAGCCAAGATCTGAGGACAGGGGGCTACGATGGCTACACCTTC.